Presented here are 18 T cell receptor beta chains from one specimen sequenced in a study of PD-1 blockade in classical Hodgkin lymphoma. Relapses following autologous stem cell transplantation were seen in all patients, with brentuximab vedotin exposure varying. The repertoire was sequenced with immunoSEQ multiplex PCR; TCRdb's copy has only in-frame clones and lacks some. Altogether roughly 140,000 clones are present, around 73% being singletons, with the ten largest covering about 9.2%. The input for sequencing was peripheral blood mononuclear cells (PBMCs), taken before the second cycle of nivolumab. These receptor sequences come from a human donor with classical Hodgkin lymphoma.

This rearrangement joins TRBV27 to TRBJ2-3; no clear D gene. The germline V gene encodes CDR1 MNHEY and CDR2 SMNVEV (reference sequence). Trimming left V 0 bases short and J 0 bases short, with 1 base between. CDR3 length: 13 amino acids. Here the CDR3 DNA reads TGTGCCAGCAGTTTATCCAGCACAGATACGCAGTATTTT. As protein: CASSLSSTDTQYF.

This clone was observed a few times. The J gene is TRBJ1-2, the V gene TRBV29-1, with 11 bases fitting TRBD1. Germline V gene data show CDR1 as SQVTM and CDR2 as ANQGSEA. This CDR3 spans 12 amino acids. V shed 7 bases and J 3 bases; nucleotides not matched to a gene: 1. Written as DNA, the CDR3 is TGCAGCGGGGGACAGGGGGACTATGGCTACACCTTC. This encodes CSGGQGDYGYTF.

The rearrangement uses TRBV2 and TRBJ1-2; D is unclear. V lost 4 bases to trimming and J lost 4 bases, with 19 bases between them. This CDR3 region has 16 residues. The germline V gene encodes CDR1 SNHLY and CDR2 FYNNEI. The CDR3 spells CASSGPSRASSYGYTF. The CDR3 DNA sequence: TGTGCCAGCAGTGGGCCAAGTAGGGCCAGCTCCTATGGCTACACCTTC.

The genes are TRBV12-1 and TRBJ1-3; TRBD1 reflects the table's D call only, with no check against the DNA. TRBV12-1 is assigned pseudogene status. This CDR3 contains 15 residues. CDR3 region: CASSFQGDSGNTIYF. DNA of the CDR3: TGTGCCAGCAGCTTTCAGGGGGACTCTGGAAACACCATATATTTT.

There are a few counts of this clone. This chain links TRBV27 with TRBJ2-7; perhaps TRBD1 as D (6 bases). This CDR3 is 12 amino acids long. Trimming took 8 bases from V and 7 from J, leaving 15 bases between them. Germline-derived CDR1 and CDR2 are MNHEY and SMNVEV (reference sequence). The CDR3 is CASHPRGGEQYF. The CDR3 DNA reads TGTGCCAGCCACCCTCGAGGGGGAGAGCAGTACTTC.

The rearrangement links TRBV9 to TRBJ2-3; no firm D call. The CDR3 length is 17 residues. Germline CDR1 and CDR2: SGDLS and YYNGEE. Trimming removed 0 bases at V and 2 bases at J, with 16 bases between. This CDR3 is CASSVVPLLTLTDTQYF. The CDR3 DNA follows: TGTGCCAGCAGCGTAGTCCCCCTCCTCACCCTCACAGATACGCAGTATTTT.

This clone showed up just a few times. For the CDR3, the DNA is TGTGCCAGCAGCGATGGACAGGGGAACACCGGGGAGCTGTTTTTT. Protein product: CASSDGQGNTGELFF. The chain uses TRBV5-4 and TRBJ2-2; TRBD1 aligns across 8 bases. The CDR3 loop spans 15 amino acids. CDR1 and CDR2 (germline): SGHNT, YYREEE (reference sequence). The V segment lost 4 bases and the J segment 1 base; nucleotides outside the gene matches: 3.

The chain couples TRBV5-1 to TRBJ2-7; TRBD2 matches 9 bases. CDR1 is SGHRS, CDR2 YFSETQ, per germline. The CDR3 is 14 amino acids. J was trimmed by 4 bases and V by 4 bases; bases with no gene match: 6. The CDR3 is CASSPGTSRYEQYF. The CDR3 region has the DNA TGCGCCAGCAGCCCGGGGACTAGCAGGTACGAGCAGTACTTC.

The sample holds a few counts of this clone. The V and J genes are TRBV19 and TRBJ2-7; 8 bases are a match to TRBD1. The CDR3 totals 14 residues. With 2 bases clipped from V and 5 bases from J, the junction kept 5 bases outside the gene matches. Germline V gene data show CDR1 as LNHDA and CDR2 as SQIVND (reference sequence). This CDR3 is CASSILQGAHEQYF. CDR3 coding DNA: TGTGCCAGTAGTATACTGCAGGGGGCCCACGAGCAGTACTTC. Full variable domain (rest looked up from reference TRBV19 and TRBJ2-7): DGGITQSPKYLFRKEGQNVTLSCEQNLNHDAMYWYRQDPGQGLRLIYYSQIVNDFQKGDIAEGYSVSREKKESFPLTVTSAQKNPTAFYLCASSILQGAHEQYFGPGTRLTVT.

The CDR3 protein is CASSQAHRTSNYGYTF. CDR3 sequence (DNA): TGCGCCAGCAGCCAAGCGCACCGGACGTCCAACTATGGCTACACCTTC. V usage is TRBV4-3 and J usage is TRBJ1-2; D not resolved. In germline, CDR1 is LGHNA, CDR2 YSLEER. V lost 1 base and J lost 2, with 14 bases in between. The length of the CDR3 is 16 residues.

The chain has TRBV6-6 and TRBJ2-4; D may be TRBD1 (6 bases). Trimming cost V 10 bases and J 4 bases, with 17 bases left between them. Germline V gene sequence: CDR1 MNHNY, CDR2 SVGAGI (reference sequence). This CDR3 is built from 14 residues. The CDR3 nucleotides read TGTGCCACCCTGTACGGTACAGGGAAAAACATTCAGTACTTC. As protein: CATLYGTGKNIQYF.

This CDR3 is CASSYSWHTTGELFF. The CDR3 DNA reads TGTGCCAGCAGTTACTCGTGGCATACCACCGGGGAGCTGTTTTTT. The rearrangement joins TRBV6-5 to TRBJ2-2; D gene unclear. The CDR3 has 15 amino acids. CDR1 is MNHEY, CDR2 SVGAGI, per germline. V was cut by 0 bases and J by 4 bases, with 9 bases left in between.

J is TRBJ2-3 and V is TRBV2; D tentatively fits TRBD1 or TRBD2 (6 bases each). The CDR3 consists of 12 residues. CDR1 is SNHLY, CDR2 FYNNEI, per germline. V was pared by 6 bases and J by 6 bases, with 10 bases between. CDR3 loop: CASSRGGDTQYF. The CDR3 nucleotides are TGTGCCAGCAGCAGAGGGGGGGATACGCAGTATTTT.

This clone appeared a single time. The chain carries TRBV6-5 and TRBJ1-3; tentatively, D is TRBD1 (5 bases). Germline V gene data show CDR1 as MNHEY and CDR2 as SVGAGI. There are 13 residues in the CDR3. The V and J ends lost 4 bases and 5 bases respectively, with 9 bases between them. This chain's CDR3 is CASSSGGRNTIYF. The DNA for the CDR3 is TGTGCCAGCAGTTCCGGGGGGAGAAACACCATATATTTT.

V is TRBV11-3 and J is TRBJ2-7, with 10 bases that match TRBD1. From germline, CDR1 is SGHNT and CDR2 YENEEA. The CDR3 is 14 residues long. The trim removed 5 bases at V and 2 bases at J, leaving 3 bases unmatched. CDR3 nucleotide sequence: TGTGCCAGCAGCCCGGGACAGGGGCCCTACGAGCAGTACTTC. Translating gives CASSPGQGPYEQYF.

The chain joins TRBV2 to TRBJ1-1, with 8 bases lining up with TRBD1. Per germline, CDR1 SNHLY and CDR2 FYNNEI. Trimming took 1 base from V and 4 from J; bases not matched to a gene: 2. This CDR3 has 14 amino acids. The CDR3, as DNA: TGTGCCAGCAGTGAAGACGGACAGGGCACTGAAGCTTTCTTT. Its translation: CASSEDGQGTEAFF.

This chain joins TRBV5-3 and TRBJ1-2; maybe TRBD1 (6 bases). TRBV5-3 is designated an ORF whose function remains uncertain. This CDR3 is built from 13 residues. Trimming took 0 bases from V and 6 from J, leaving 9 bases between them. CDR3 bases: TGTGCCAGAAGCTTGGAACAGGGCGATGGCTACACCTTC. Amino acid sequence: CARSLEQGDGYTF.

There are a few counts of this clone. The chain has TRBV7-3 and TRBJ2-6; D gene ambiguous. Trimming cost V 2 bases and J 2 bases, with 10 bases left between them. Germline loops: CDR1 SGHTA, CDR2 FQGTGA. The CDR3 loop spans 16 amino acids. The CDR3: CASSLGNRAGANVLTF. In DNA form, the CDR3 reads TGTGCCAGCAGCTTAGGGAATAGGGCTGGGGCCAACGTCCTGACTTTC. The complete variable domain, with remaining parts taken from reference TRBV7-3 and TRBJ2-6, reads GAGVSQTPSNKVTEKGKYVELRCDPISGHTALYWYRQSLGQGPEFLIYFQGTGAADDSGLPNDRFFAVRPEGSVSTLKIQRTERGDSAVYLCASSLGNRAGANVLTFGAGSRLTVL.